The 10 T cell receptor beta chains below come from one sample, sequenced in a study of cytomegalovirus exposure and HLA in healthy donors. Primers for the PCR totalled 60 Vbeta and 13 Jbeta. Assay used: immunoSEQ multiplex PCR; TCRdb lists only in-frame clones, some missing. The sample lists some 150,000 clones, 55% to 65% occurring once. The material sequenced was PBMCs. The receptor source for this set is a man in his forties or fifties in good health and CMV-seronegative.

This clone was counted only a few times. The genes are TRBV7-2 and TRBJ1-2; D perhaps matches TRBD1 (6 bases). Looked up from germline, CDR1 is SGHTA and CDR2 is FQGNSA. Trimming took 2 bases from V and 8 from J, leaving 15 bases between them. The CDR3 sequence is 14 residues long. This chain's CDR3 is CASSLKGGGGGYTF. The CDR3, as DNA: TGTGCCAGCAGCTTAAAAGGAGGCGGGGGCGGCTACACCTTC.

This chain joins TRBV6-1 and TRBJ2-7; 7 nucleotides align to TRBD1. Trimming at V came to 6 bases and at J to 1 base, leaving 9 bases not matched to a gene. Germline lookup yields CDR1 MNHNS and CDR2 SASEGT. This CDR3 contains 15 residues. This CDR3 is CASSATDRVSYEQYF. The CDR3 nucleotides read TGTGCCAGCAGCGCGACCGACAGGGTTTCCTACGAGCAGTACTTC.

This clone came up a few times. The chain employs TRBV5-4 and TRBJ2-7, with 12 nucleotides matching TRBD2. With V trimmed by 2 bases and J by 6 bases, 3 bases remained unmatched. CDR3 size: 14 residues. Germline CDR1 is SGHNT and CDR2 is YYREEE (reference sequence). Written as DNA, the CDR3 is TGTGCCAGCAGCTTAGAGGGACTAGCGGGCGAGCAGTACTTC. Translated: CASSLEGLAGEQYF.

This clone was counted many times. The V and J genes are TRBV10-2 and TRBJ2-2; 13 bases map to TRBD2. This CDR3 region has 16 residues. J lost 5 bases, V lost 3 bases, and 3 bases had no gene match. CDR1 is WSHSY, CDR2 SAAADI, per germline. The chain's CDR3 is CASSDLLAGGTGELFF. CDR3 DNA sequence: TGCGCCAGCAGTGACTTACTAGCGGGAGGGACCGGGGAGCTGTTTTTT.

The chain couples TRBV19 to TRBJ2-2; 7 nucleotides match TRBD2. The CDR3 loop spans 15 amino acids. The ends lost 5 bases at V and 7 bases at J; junction bases unmatched: 10. Looked up from germline, CDR1 is LNHDA and CDR2 is SQIVND (reference sequence). CDR3 loop: CASSPVAGVRGELFF. The DNA of the CDR3 is TGTGCCAGTAGTCCCGTTGCGGGAGTACGCGGGGAGCTGTTTTTT. The variable domain in full, with the rest retrieved from reference TRBV19 and TRBJ2-2, is DGGITQSPKYLFRKEGQNVTLSCEQNLNHDAMYWYRQDPGQGLRLIYYSQIVNDFQKGDIAEGYSVSREKKESFPLTVTSAQKNPTAFYLCASSPVAGVRGELFFGEGSRLTVL.

The chain links TRBV7-6 to TRBJ2-5, with 9 bases identical to TRBD1. Near its end, the DNA agrees better with TRBJ2-7, so the J call may be wrong. Germline V gene lookup returns CDR1 SGHVS and CDR2 FNYEAQ. This CDR3 is 14 amino acids long. CDR3 loop: CASSKDRGPYEQYF. CDR3 nucleotides: TGTGCCAGCAGCAAGGACAGGGGCCCGTACGAGCAGTACTTC.

V gene TRBV6-5 combines with J gene TRBJ1-6; D perhaps matches TRBD1 (5 bases). The CDR3 runs 14 residues. Germline V gene sequence: CDR1 MNHEY, CDR2 SVGAGI. The V and J ends lost 6 bases and 9 bases respectively, with 15 bases between them. The CDR3 region has the DNA TGTGCCAGCAGAGGGGTTGGGATGGGTTCACCCCTCCACTTT. Translated, it gives CASRGVGMGSPLHF.

This clone was counted only a few times. The V call is TRBV5-1, the J call TRBJ2-3; 8 nucleotides align to TRBD2. Germline CDR1 and CDR2: SGHRS and YFSETQ. Losses at the gene ends were 4 bases for V and 2 bases for J; bases not matched to a gene: 6. This CDR3 has 15 residues. The CDR3 region is CASSHGGGNTDTQYF. For the CDR3, the DNA is TGCGCCAGCAGCCACGGGGGGGGGAACACAGATACGCAGTATTTT.

The V gene is TRBV5-1, the J gene TRBJ2-7, with 9 bases identical to TRBD1. The trim removed 0 bases at V and 7 bases at J, leaving 2 bases unmatched. Germline-derived CDR1 and CDR2 are SGHRS and YFSETQ. The CDR3 consists of 13 residues. In DNA form, the CDR3 reads TGCGCCAGCAGCTTGGACAGGGGGCGGGAGCAGTACTTC. Translating gives CASSLDRGREQYF.

This clone has just one count. The J gene is TRBJ2-4, the V gene TRBV6-1; 7 bases are a match to TRBD1. V shed 2 bases and J 0 bases; nucleotides not matched to a gene: 10. Germline V lookup: CDR1 MNHNS, CDR2 SASEGT. The CDR3 contains 18 residues. The CDR3 reads CASSESPRDRLAKNIQYF. Written as DNA, the CDR3 is TGTGCCAGCAGTGAAAGCCCCCGGGACAGATTAGCCAAAAACATTCAGTACTTC.